This T cell receptor (beta chain) was recorded in a study of cytomegalovirus exposure and HLA in healthy donors (dated by TCRdb to 2016 to 2017). With regard to the full study: In an earlier analysis of some 550 of the donors, 276 Gb of sequence data and some 120 million unique TCR beta sequences from approximately 180 million T cells were reported. An early release covering just under 650 HLA-typed donors comprised approximately 300 gigabases of sequencing data and tens of millions of unique TCR sequences. Of the approximately 400 genotyped donors, approximately 83% fell in the genetic ancestry cluster associated with self-reported Caucasian donors. The study aimed to test whether cataloging public T cell receptors could reveal signatures of past pathogen exposure. Using immunosequencing, the study profiled T cell repertoires from 640 or so subjects and related those repertoires to cytomegalovirus serostatus. A separate validation cohort of approximately 130 different subjects was used in addition to the roughly 720-subject first cohort. To predict cytomegalovirus infection status, the study brought together high-throughput TCR immunosequencing, statistical association of individual TCRs with disease status, and machine learning. To study patterns of TCR occurrence, a later analysis re-analyzed previously published TCR beta repertoires from 650 to 750 donors and added high-resolution HLA genotyping. The later analysis used no new phenotypic data to find candidate immune exposures, relying instead on TCR beta sequences and their occurrence across donors. In an earlier analysis of 587 of the donors, high-throughput TCR beta sequencing was used to judge whether each TCR beta V gene segment behaved as functional or pseudogenic. Donor age, sex, ethnicity and CMV serostatus were compiled together with the repertoire data. Genome-wide SNP genotypes for about three fifths of the roughly 670 donors were used in a later genetic analysis, which treated that subset as a discovery cohort. All discovery cohort repertoires had been generated on a single sequencing platform. HLA typing included class I and class II loci at four-digit resolution. Typing coverage differed by locus: A, B, C, DRB1 and DQB1 were typed in about 629-640 donors, DQA1 in approximately 520, DPA1 in 600 to 610, and DPB1 in 472. A handful of DR-DQ haplotypes were handled as single units for association and clustering because linkage in the cohort was strong. Among 398 genotyped donors of the cohort, an average of around 240,000 unique TCR beta nucleotide sequences were sequenced per donor, roughly 20% of them non-productive. What the research found in general, with its limitations: A group of highly shared sequence variants was considered likely to be a technical artifact of the sequencing pipeline. Compared with the approximately 670-donor mean, donors in an Asian-associated ancestry cluster had fewer N-insertions in productive TCRs, according to a later genetic analysis. Compared with equally common non-associated chains, HLA-associated TCR beta chains in a later analysis were more clonally expanded and had lower generation probabilities. For the cohort, immune exposure information was limited to CMV serostatus. The classifier was reported to diagnose cytomegalovirus status with high specificity and sensitivity in both the original and validation cohorts. When HLA alleles, especially DR and DQ, strongly co-occurred, TCR associations were difficult to assign to individual alleles. Presence/absence analyses assumed roughly uniform sequencing depth across donors, an assumption that may not hold. According to the authors, the approach could potentially be generalized to other disease states and immunological phenotypes. Across donors, most TCR sequences were observed very rarely, whereas some public TCRs were present in many individuals. Because the 87-base-pair reads could not distinguish some IMGT-functional V segments, including TRBV6-2 and TRBV6-3, those segments were excluded. In a later analysis, TCR association rates were found to vary across HLA loci, with the most associated TCRs seen for DRB1 alleles and the fewest for HLA-C alleles. Because HLA typing was missing for some donors at each locus, association tests included only the typed subset. An association between a missense DCLRE1C variant and V-gene and J-gene trimming of TCR beta chains was found in a later genetic analysis and replicated in an independent cohort. In a later analysis, most CMV-associated TCR beta chains were found to appear HLA-restricted, with HLA associations seemingly driven largely by CMV exposure. Only TCR beta chains were sequenced in this cohort, and the absence of alpha or paired-chain data limited detectable features. Linkage disequilibrium might explain the correlated functional status among segregating V segments, but an unknown experimental factor could not be excluded. A total of some 180 TCR beta chains were listed by the study as associated with cytomegalovirus. Specific HLA alleles were associated with about 17,000 TCR beta sequences at a false discovery rate of 0.05 in a later analysis. An earlier analysis of approximately 500 of the donors showed that most TCR beta V segments appeared in productive rearrangements either about 87% or about 30% of the time, which broadly matched IMGT annotations. Because counts were too low, roughly 17 rarely observed V segments, including chromosome 9 orphons, were left out of the earlier analysis of approximately 580 of the donors. A few of the identified cytomegalovirus-associated TCR beta chains were confirmed in vitro to be specific for cytomegalovirus antigens. In a later analysis, several top co-occurrence clusters were reported to appear linked to parvovirus B19, influenza, CMV and Epstein-Barr virus. A further reported finding was that TCR beta sequences accurately predicted the HLA-A and HLA-B alleles for most subjects in the first cohort.

Comment on this clone: Its antigen remains undetermined.

CDR1 and CDR2, looked up from the germline V gene, are SGHRS and YFSETQ. From the cysteine through the phenylalanine, the CDR3 covers 15 amino acids. Left in the record is the CDR3 DNA by itself, 45 bases read in frame from the first base. Unmatched junction bases come to 2, with V trimmed by 3 bases and J by 4 bases. The cohort consisted of more than 650 healthy bone marrow donors. At the time of sampling, all cohort members were nominally healthy, though unrecorded immune exposures were likely present. The donor was CMV seronegative and was included in the group of 352 seronegative cohort members. A peripheral blood sample was collected from each donor, and TCR beta sequencing was performed on peripheral blood mononuclear cells. Genomic DNA extraction from the blood cell samples was performed with the Qiagen DNeasy Blood Extraction Kit. Library generation was performed with the immunoSEQ multiplex PCR assay. For the multiplex PCR, a mixture combining 60 forward primers for TCR Vbeta segments and 13 reverse primers for TCR Jbeta segments was used. Amplification of the CDR3 region of rearranged TCR beta genes was performed with a multiplex PCR assay on genomic DNA. The Illumina HiSeq System was used to sequence the amplified TCR beta libraries as 87-base-pair reads. From the authors' description of their analysis: A later analysis counted about 80 million unique TCR beta chains across the 640 or so repertoires, and about 10 million of these chains were shared by at least two donors. A nearest-neighbor algorithm error-corrected the raw reads and collapsed the reads into unique sequences, merging closely related sequences to remove PCR and sequencing errors. CDR3 sequences were aligned to IMGT reference sequences to assign V, D and J gene segments. For a sequence to be retained, a match of at least six nucleotides to both a V gene segment and a J gene segment was required. A rearrangement counted as productive if the CDR3 had no stop codons and remained in frame with V and J, and every other rearrangement counted as non-productive. Following IMGT convention, CDR3 was defined as the stretch from the second conserved V-encoded cysteine to the conserved J-encoded phenylalanine. In an earlier analysis of 587 of the donors, sequences lacking an unambiguous match to a single V gene segment were excluded. An earlier analysis of some 500 of the donors classified V segments as functional when productive rearrangements were above 56.7% and as segregating when the standard deviation between donors was above 5%. To diagnose cytomegalovirus status from the catalog of TCR beta chain sequences, a statistical classification framework was built. In a later analysis, TCR nucleotide sequences were compared against IMGT/GENE-DB human TR gene sequences so that V and J genes could be assigned. In a later analysis, CDR3 sequences and most-parsimonious VDJ recombination scenarios were assigned using the TCRdist pipeline. In a later analysis, each TCR beta chain was defined by its CDR3 amino acid sequence together with its V-gene family, and reads without a unique V-gene family were excluded. To address suspected cross-contamination and a sequencing artifact, a later analysis removed around 590 highly shared, low-generation-probability nucleotide sequences. For each public chain, a later analysis derived a clonal expansion index from normalized ranks of inferred template counts within each repertoire. Generation probabilities in a later analysis came from a VDJ recombination model fitted to out-of-frame rearrangements, and those results were checked against IGoR. In a later analysis, TCR-TCR, TCR-HLA and TCR-CMV co-occurrence was scored with hypergeometric tests, and a repertoire-size bias correction was applied to TCR pairs. In a later analysis, false discovery rates were estimated by permuting HLA or CMV assignments 20 times. A later analysis grouped co-occurring TCRs with DBSCAN, adding TCRdist sequence similarity when clustering within HLA-allele-positive subsets. Co-occurrence clustering excluded repertoires with fewer than 30,000 or more than 120,000 public chains, plus five with anomalous nucleotide sharing. This is the immuneACCESS table as TCRdb keeps it, with only in-frame sequences that have V and J called. A part of the clones is gone; compared with another copy, unresolved V genes explain less than half, and the rest is unexplained. Clonal size and the V and J genes are those of that table, whereas D and trimming came from the DNA. This sample's records show some 150,000 clones. 2% to 3% of the sample comes from the top ten.

This receptor was obtained from a man aged 40-50 years in good health and CMV-seronegative. The chain links TRBV5-1 with TRBJ2-2; TRBD1 agrees with 11 junctional bases. The specimen sequenced was PBMCs. The CDR3 region reads CASSSGTGGTGELFF. The base sequence is TGCGCCAGCAGCTCCGGGACAGGGGGCACCGGGGAGCTGTTTTTT.